These 8 T cell receptor beta chains share one sample of origin, sequenced in a study of vaccination effects on CD4 cells after COVID-19. Method: immunoSEQ multiplex PCR; TCRdb's copy keeps in-frame clones and lacks some. This sample has 20,000 to 30,000 clones, with approximately 69% found just once. Their recognized antigens are unknown. Antigen-specific CD4+ T cells were expanded (with viral peptide pools) by the ViraFEST assay ahead of sequencing. Having been cultured for around ten days, the cells underwent CD4+ T cell isolation. Recipients of the vaccine had no prior SARS-CoV-2 infection and negative nucleocapsid antibodies. The source material was CD4+ T cells from PBMCs cultured with SARS-CoV-2 spike peptides, sampled before COVID-19 vaccination. All receptors derive from a human donor who received a COVID-19 vaccine.

The chain is built from TRBV5-6 and TRBJ2-7; D is possibly TRBD2 (6 bases). The CDR3 runs 13 residues. V lost 6 bases and J 6 bases, leaving 16 bases between the germline ends. Germline V gene data show CDR1 as SGHDT and CDR2 as YYEEEE. CDR3 nucleotide sequence: TGTGCCAGCATGAGAGGGAGAGCGGGCGAGCAGTACTTC. Its translation: CASMRGRAGEQYF.

The rearrangement links TRBV18 to TRBJ2-3, with 7 bases aligning to TRBD1. Germline trimming cut 3 bases from V and 8 bases from J; bases unmatched to any gene: 8. From germline, CDR1 is KGHSH and CDR2 LQKENI. The length of the CDR3 is 14 residues. CDR3 DNA sequence: TGTGCCAGCTCACCTATCACAGGGGAGAGTACGCAGTATTTT. Amino acid sequence: CASSPITGESTQYF.

CDR3 sequence (DNA): TGTGCCAGCTCACCACTGATCGGACGGGACGGCACTGAAGCTTTCTTT. Residues: CASSPLIGRDGTEAFF. This chain connects TRBV18 to TRBJ1-1, with a weak D call TRBD1 (5 bases). V lost 1 base and J 4 bases, leaving 16 bases between the germline ends. CDR1 and CDR2 (germline): KGHSH, LQKENI. The CDR3 covers 16 residues.

V and J are TRBV5-1 and TRBJ1-2, with D unresolved. The V and J ends lost 4 bases and 0 bases respectively, with 10 bases between them. This CDR3 comprises 14 residues. The germline CDR1 and CDR2 sequences are SGHRS and YFSETQ. The CDR3 DNA follows: TGCGCCAGCAGCGGCGGGATTTCTAACTATGGCTACACCTTC. It translates to CASSGGISNYGYTF.

The chain joins TRBV27 to TRBJ2-1, with 10 bases aligning to TRBD2. CDR1 and CDR2 from the germline V gene are MNHEY and SMNVEV (reference sequence). J gave up 0 bases and V 2 bases, and 10 bases lay outside the gene matches. This CDR3 is built from 19 residues. DNA of the CDR3: TGTGCCAGCAGTTTACCTTATACTAGCGGGGCCAGCTCCTACAATGAGCAGTTCTTC. Translation gives CASSLPYTSGASSYNEQFF.

V usage is TRBV2 and J usage is TRBJ1-1, with D unclear. Germline loops: CDR1 SNHLY, CDR2 FYNNEI. This CDR3 has 13 residues. The V end lost 6 bases, the J end lost 1 base, and 9 bases lay between the germline ends. CDR3 sequence reads: CASRLQWNTEAFF. The CDR3 bases are TGTGCCAGCAGGTTACAATGGAACACTGAAGCTTTCTTT.

This clone was observed a few times. The chain recombines TRBV6-5 with TRBJ1-1; D is uncertain. The CDR3 is 14 amino acids. V lost 6 bases, J lost 1 base, and 12 bases lay in between. Germline values: CDR1 MNHEY, CDR2 SVGAGI. The CDR3 coding sequence is TGTGCCAGCAGGACTATGTGGGGGAACACTGAAGCTTTCTTT. It yields the protein CASRTMWGNTEAFF.

The chain has TRBV4-1 and TRBJ2-5, with D uncertain. Trimming removed 3 bases from V and 5 bases from J, with 10 bases in between. This CDR3 has 13 amino acids. Germline lookup yields CDR1 MGHRA and CDR2 YSYEKL. CDR3 in amino acids: CASSQLGGETQYF. CDR3 coding DNA: TGCGCCAGCAGCCAGCTTGGTGGGGAGACCCAGTACTTC.